This record covers a single TCR beta chain. The target antigen is unknown. Clinical Activity Scores of at least 3, NOSPECS grades of at least 4 and durations under 3 months characterized ophthalmopathy patients. For the diagnoses, clinical symptoms, serum thyroxine and TRAb, thyroid ultrasound and orbital computed tomography were used. Germline V CDR1 and CDR2: SGHTA, FQGNSA. Trimming removed 7 bases from V and 1 base from J; junction bases left unmatched: 15. The CDR3 extends over 17 amino acids. These data are taken from a study of T cells in Graves' hyperthyroidism and ophthalmopathy. Study background: Initial diagnosis, before any treatment, was when peripheral blood was collected.

Findings and limits, study-wide: Separating ophthalmopathy from stable hyperthyroidism was achieved by a 13 V-J model.

From RNA transcripts, TCR beta CDR3 regions were amplified. The primer set for the first-round RT-PCR of the TCR CDR3 was HTBI. TCRdb itself ran the multiplex PCR reads through MiXCR, one entry per CDR3 protein. The sample includes a few hundred thousand distinct CDR3 sequences, approximately 15% of them seen just once. Sequencing was carried out using blood. This receptor was identified in a woman aged 40 to 50 with Graves' ophthalmopathy. The genes are TRBV7-2 and TRBJ2-5; 7 bases align to TRBD2. In DNA form, the CDR3 reads TGTGCCAGCAACCTACCCGCCACCGGGACTACCCAAGAGACCCAGTACTTC. Residues: CASNLPATGTTQETQYF.